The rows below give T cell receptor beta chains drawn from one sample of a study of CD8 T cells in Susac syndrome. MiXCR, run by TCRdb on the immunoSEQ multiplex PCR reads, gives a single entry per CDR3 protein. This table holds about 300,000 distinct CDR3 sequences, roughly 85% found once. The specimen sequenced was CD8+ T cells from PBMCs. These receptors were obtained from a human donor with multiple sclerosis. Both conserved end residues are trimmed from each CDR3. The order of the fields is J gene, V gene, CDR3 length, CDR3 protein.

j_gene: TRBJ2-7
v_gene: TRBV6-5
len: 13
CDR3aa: ASSYSFESAYEQY

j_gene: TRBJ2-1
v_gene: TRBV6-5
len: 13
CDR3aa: ASSYTGGPSNEQF

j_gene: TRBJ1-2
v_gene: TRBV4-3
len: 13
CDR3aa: ASSPGTSFNWGYT

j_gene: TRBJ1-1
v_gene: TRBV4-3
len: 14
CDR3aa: ASSQDLRGADTEAF

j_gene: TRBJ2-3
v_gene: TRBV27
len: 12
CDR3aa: ASTPKPSTDTQY

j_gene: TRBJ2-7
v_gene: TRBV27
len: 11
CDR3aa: ATLGAGYYEQY

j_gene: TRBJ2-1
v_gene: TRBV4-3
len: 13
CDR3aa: ASSQFWRSGNEQF

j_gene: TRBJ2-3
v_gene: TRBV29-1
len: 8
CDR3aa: SVDSGVQY

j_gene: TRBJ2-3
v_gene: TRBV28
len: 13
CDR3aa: ASSLDSGHTDTQY

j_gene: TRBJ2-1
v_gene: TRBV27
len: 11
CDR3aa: ASSSLAPSEQF

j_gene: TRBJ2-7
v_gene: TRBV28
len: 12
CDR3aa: ASSEQGQGNEQY

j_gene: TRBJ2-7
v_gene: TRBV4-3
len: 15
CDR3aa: ASSQDPAGGSSYEQY

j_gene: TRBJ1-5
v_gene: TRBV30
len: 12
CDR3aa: AWQETGVNQPQH

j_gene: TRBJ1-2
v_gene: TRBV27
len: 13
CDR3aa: ASSSGQGAVYGYT

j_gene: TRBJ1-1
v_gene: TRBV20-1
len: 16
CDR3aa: SARDINMAVFLRGGAF

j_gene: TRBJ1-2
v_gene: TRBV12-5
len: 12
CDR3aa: ASGSGTGRYGYT

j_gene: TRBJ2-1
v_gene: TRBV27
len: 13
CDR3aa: ASSLYTSGRGGQF

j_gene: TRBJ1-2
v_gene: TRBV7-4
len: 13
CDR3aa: ASSPSTGRAYGYT

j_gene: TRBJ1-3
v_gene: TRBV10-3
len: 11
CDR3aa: AIRKSSGNTIY

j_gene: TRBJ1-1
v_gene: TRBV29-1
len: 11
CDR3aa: SVEEAPGTEAF

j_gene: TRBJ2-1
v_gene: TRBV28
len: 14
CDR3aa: ASSLVVAGRHNEQF

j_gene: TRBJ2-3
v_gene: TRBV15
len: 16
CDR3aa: ATSNLAAGHPSTDTQY

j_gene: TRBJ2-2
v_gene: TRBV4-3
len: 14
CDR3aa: ASSQAGAGAVGELF

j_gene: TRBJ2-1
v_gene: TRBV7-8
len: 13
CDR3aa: ASSPDWGSYNEQF

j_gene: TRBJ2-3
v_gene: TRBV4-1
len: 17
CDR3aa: ASSQDRDSGRALTQGQY

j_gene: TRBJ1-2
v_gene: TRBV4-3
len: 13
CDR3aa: ASSSQLQLNYGYT

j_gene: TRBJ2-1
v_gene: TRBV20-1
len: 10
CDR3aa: SAPGPYNEQF